The 11 T cell receptor beta chains given below trace back to one sample, sequenced in a study of OX40 agonist ivuxolimab in advanced cancers. Here immunoSEQ multiplex PCR was the method, and the copy in TCRdb shows in-frame clones only, minus some. The table records about 25,000 clones, more than 75% of them present only once. The sample in question was CD4+ or CD8+ T cells sorted from blood, obtained in a trial of the OX40 agonist ivuxolimab. The receptors were gathered from an adult with an advanced solid tumor such as melanoma, head and neck, liver or kidney cancer.

For the CDR3, the DNA is TGTGCCTGGAGGGGACTAGCGGGAGAGGTTTACAATGAGCAGTTCTTC. As protein: CAWRGLAGEVYNEQFF. The chain links TRBV30 to TRBJ2-1; 14 bases match TRBD2. The CDR3 covers 16 residues. Germline CDR1 and CDR2: GTSNPN and SVGIG (reference sequence). V was clipped by 3 bases and J by 4 bases; unmatched bases: 5.

V and J are TRBV19 and TRBJ2-2; TRBD2 might be the D (5 bases). The CDR3 spans 13 residues. Germline CDR1 and CDR2: LNHDA and SQIVND (reference sequence). V dropped 6 bases and J dropped 6 bases, with 11 bases sitting between them. CDR3 sequence: CASSGAAPGELFF. CDR3 nucleotide sequence: TGTGCCAGTAGCGGAGCGGCCCCCGGGGAGCTGTTTTTT.

The chain joins TRBV6-1 to TRBJ2-7; D may be TRBD1 (7 bases). Between the trimmed V and J ends, which lost 6 bases and 3 bases, there was a span of 18 bases. Germline V gene sequence: CDR1 MNHNS, CDR2 SASEGT. There are 15 residues in the CDR3. The DNA for the CDR3 is TGTGCCAGCAGCGAGTGGAGACAGGGACTCTACGAGCAGTACTTC. Its translation is CASSEWRQGLYEQYF.

This sequence joins TRBV19 and TRBJ2-7; D might be TRBD1 or TRBD2, each matching 5 bases. The CDR3 extends over 15 amino acids. Germline V CDR1 and CDR2: LNHDA, SQIVND (reference sequence). Trimming left V 4 bases short and J 4 bases short, with 17 bases between. The CDR3 nucleotides read TGTGCCAGTAGTAGGGGGACCAACCACGGGTACGAGCAGTACTTC. Protein product: CASSRGTNHGYEQYF.

This rearrangement joins TRBV6-5 to TRBJ2-1; TRBD1 is a possible D gene (6 bases). The CDR3 has 15 residues. Germline assignment: CDR1 MNHEY and CDR2 SVGAGI. V was pared by 0 bases and J by 4 bases, with 10 bases between. As DNA, the CDR3 is TGTGCCAGCAGTTACTCCAGGGGCACATACAATGAGCAGTTCTTC. This codes for CASSYSRGTYNEQFF.

This clone was observed a few times. DNA of the CDR3: TGTGCCAGCAGTTTAATCGTAGCGGGAGGGTACGACAATGAGCAGTTCTTC. Translation gives CASSLIVAGGYDNEQFF. This chain links TRBV28 with TRBJ2-1; 11 nucleotides line up with TRBD2. Germline CDR1 MDHEN, CDR2 SYDVKM. The V segment lost 2 bases and the J segment 5 bases; nucleotides outside the gene matches: 8. This CDR3 has 17 amino acids.

The chain joins TRBV18 to TRBJ1-1; unclear D gene. The ends were cut back, 3 bases at V and 4 bases at J, with 9 bases in the middle. CDR1 is KGHSH, CDR2 LQKENI, per germline. The CDR3 is made up of 13 amino acids. The CDR3 loop is CASSPREVTEAFF. Here the CDR3 DNA reads TGTGCCAGCTCACCCCGTGAAGTCACTGAAGCTTTCTTT.

The chain joins TRBV2 to TRBJ1-4; no reliable D call. This CDR3 is built from 20 residues. Germline V gene lookup returns CDR1 SNHLY and CDR2 FYNNEI. Trimming left V 1 base short and J 2 bases short, with 23 bases between. The CDR3 loop is CASSEGRRGGLIWTNEKLFF. The CDR3 nucleotides read TGTGCCAGCAGTGAAGGACGGCGAGGAGGCTTGATTTGGACTAATGAAAAACTGTTTTTT.

The rearrangement joins TRBV5-4 to TRBJ2-5; no firm D call. CDR1 and CDR2 (germline): SGHNT, YYREEE (reference sequence). This CDR3 region has 13 residues. The V and J ends lost 4 bases and 7 bases respectively, with 14 bases between them. Here the CDR3 reads CASSQKSGGTQYF. Written as DNA, the CDR3 is TGTGCCAGCAGCCAAAAGAGTGGTGGGACCCAGTACTTC.

V usage is TRBV7-3 and J usage is TRBJ1-1; D call uncertain. Germline-derived CDR1 and CDR2 are SGHTA and FQGTGA. Deletions cut 2 bases from V and 1 base from J, with 8 bases between. This CDR3 contains 14 residues. The DNA of the CDR3 is TGTGCCAGCAGCTTACTGAACAAGAACACTGAAGCTTTCTTT. This sequence encodes CASSLLNKNTEAFF.

This clone was recorded a few times. The chain recombines TRBV9 with TRBJ1-2, with TRBD1 matching 7 bases. Germline CDR1 is SGDLS and CDR2 is YYNGEE. The CDR3 sequence is 16 residues long. The ends lost 0 bases at V and 4 bases at J; junction bases unmatched: 9. The CDR3 here is CASSVGKNRDSYGYTF. The CDR3 DNA is TGTGCCAGCAGCGTAGGGAAGAACCGGGACAGCTATGGCTACACCTTC. The full variable domain, completed using reference TRBV9 and TRBJ1-2, is DSGVTQTPKHLITATGQRVTLRCSPRSGDLSVYWYQQSLDQGLQFLIQYYNGEERAKGNILERFSAQQFPDLHSELNLSSLELGDSALYFCASSVGKNRDSYGYTFGSGTRLTVV.